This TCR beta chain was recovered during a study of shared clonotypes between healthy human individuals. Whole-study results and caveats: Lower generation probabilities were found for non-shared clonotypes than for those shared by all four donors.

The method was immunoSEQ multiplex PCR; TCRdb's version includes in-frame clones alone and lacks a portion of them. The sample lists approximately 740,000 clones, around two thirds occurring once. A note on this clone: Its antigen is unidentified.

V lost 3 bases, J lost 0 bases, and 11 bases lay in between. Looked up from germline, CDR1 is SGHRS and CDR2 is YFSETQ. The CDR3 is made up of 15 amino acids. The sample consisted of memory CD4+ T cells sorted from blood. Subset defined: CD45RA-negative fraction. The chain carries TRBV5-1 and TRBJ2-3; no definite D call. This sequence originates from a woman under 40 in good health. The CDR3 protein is CASSSGYSSTDTQYF. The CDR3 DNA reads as TGCGCCAGCAGCTCCGGATACTCTAGCACAGATACGCAGTATTTT.